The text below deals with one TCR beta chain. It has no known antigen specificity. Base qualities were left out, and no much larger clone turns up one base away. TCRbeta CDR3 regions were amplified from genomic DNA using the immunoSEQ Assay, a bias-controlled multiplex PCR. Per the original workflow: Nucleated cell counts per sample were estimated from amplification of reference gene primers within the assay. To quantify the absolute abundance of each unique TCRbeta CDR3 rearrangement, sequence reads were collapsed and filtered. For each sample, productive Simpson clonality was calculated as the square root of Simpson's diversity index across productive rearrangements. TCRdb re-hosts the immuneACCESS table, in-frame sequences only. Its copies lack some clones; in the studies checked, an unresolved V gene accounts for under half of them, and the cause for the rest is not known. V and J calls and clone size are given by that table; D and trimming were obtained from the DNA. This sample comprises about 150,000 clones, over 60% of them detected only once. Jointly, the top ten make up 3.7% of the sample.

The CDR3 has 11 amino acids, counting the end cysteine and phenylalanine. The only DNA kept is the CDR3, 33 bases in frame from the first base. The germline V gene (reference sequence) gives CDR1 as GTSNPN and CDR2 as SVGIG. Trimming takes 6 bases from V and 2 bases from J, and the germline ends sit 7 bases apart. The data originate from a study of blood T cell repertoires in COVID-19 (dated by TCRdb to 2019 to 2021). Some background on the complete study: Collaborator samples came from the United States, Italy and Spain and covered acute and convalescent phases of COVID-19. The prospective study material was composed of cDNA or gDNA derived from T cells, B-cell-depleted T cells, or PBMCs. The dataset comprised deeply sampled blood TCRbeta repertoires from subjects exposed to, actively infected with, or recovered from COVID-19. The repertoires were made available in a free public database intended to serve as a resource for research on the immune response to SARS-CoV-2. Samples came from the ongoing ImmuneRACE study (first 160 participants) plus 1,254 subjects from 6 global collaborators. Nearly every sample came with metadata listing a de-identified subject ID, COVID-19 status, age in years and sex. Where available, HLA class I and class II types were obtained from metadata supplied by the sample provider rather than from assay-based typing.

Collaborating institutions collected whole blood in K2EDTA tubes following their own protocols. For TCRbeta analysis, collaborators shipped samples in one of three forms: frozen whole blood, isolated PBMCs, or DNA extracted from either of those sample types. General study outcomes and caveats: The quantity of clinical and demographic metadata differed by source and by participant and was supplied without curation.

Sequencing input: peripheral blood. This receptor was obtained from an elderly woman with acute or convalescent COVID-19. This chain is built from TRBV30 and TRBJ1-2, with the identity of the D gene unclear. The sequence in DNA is TGTGCCTGCCACATAAACTATGGCTACACCTTC. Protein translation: CACHINYGYTF.